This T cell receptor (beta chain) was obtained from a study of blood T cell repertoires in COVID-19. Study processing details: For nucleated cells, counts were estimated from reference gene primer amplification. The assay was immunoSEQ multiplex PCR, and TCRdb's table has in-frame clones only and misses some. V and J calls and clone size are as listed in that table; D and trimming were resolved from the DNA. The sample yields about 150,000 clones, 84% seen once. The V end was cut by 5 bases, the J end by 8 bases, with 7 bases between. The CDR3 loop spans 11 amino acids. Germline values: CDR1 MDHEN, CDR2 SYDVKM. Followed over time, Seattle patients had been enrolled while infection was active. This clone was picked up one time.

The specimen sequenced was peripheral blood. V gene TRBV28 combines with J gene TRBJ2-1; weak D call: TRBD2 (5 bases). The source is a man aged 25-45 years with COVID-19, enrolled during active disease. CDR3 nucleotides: TGTGCCAGCAGTAAACTAGATGAGCAGTTCTTC. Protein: CASSKLDEQFF.